Described below is a single T cell receptor beta chain sequence and its context. The record originates from a study of blood T cell repertoires in COVID-19. The data were produced by immunoSEQ multiplex PCR, yet TCRdb's version contains in-frame clones alone and is incomplete. The sample lists about 110,000 clones, 80% to 90% occurring once. Per the germline V gene, CDR1 is MNHEY and CDR2 is SVGEGT. J gave up 7 bases and V 2 bases, and 19 bases lay outside the gene matches. The CDR3 covers 18 residues. Sequenced: peripheral blood. This clonotype originated in a woman aged 80 or older with acute or convalescent COVID-19. V and J are TRBV6-2 or TRBV6-3 and TRBJ2-7; the match to TRBD2 covers 8 bases. The CDR3 is CASSYRPRLAGSLREQYF. CDR3 in DNA: TGTGCCAGCAGTTACCGACCGAGGTTAGCGGGGTCTTTAAGGGAGCAGTACTTC.